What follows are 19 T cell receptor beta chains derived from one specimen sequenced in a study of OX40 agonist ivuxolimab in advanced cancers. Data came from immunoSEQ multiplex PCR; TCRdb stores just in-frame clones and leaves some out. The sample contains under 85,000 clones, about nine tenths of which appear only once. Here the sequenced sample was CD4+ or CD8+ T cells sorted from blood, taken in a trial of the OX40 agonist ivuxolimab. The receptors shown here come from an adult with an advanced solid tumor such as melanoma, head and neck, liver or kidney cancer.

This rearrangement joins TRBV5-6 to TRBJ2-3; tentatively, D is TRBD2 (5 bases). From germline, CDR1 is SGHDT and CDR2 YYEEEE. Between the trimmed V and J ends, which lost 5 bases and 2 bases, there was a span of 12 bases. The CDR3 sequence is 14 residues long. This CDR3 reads CASSSAGTTDTQYF. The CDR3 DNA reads TGTGCCAGCAGTTCGGCGGGTACCACAGATACGCAGTATTTT.

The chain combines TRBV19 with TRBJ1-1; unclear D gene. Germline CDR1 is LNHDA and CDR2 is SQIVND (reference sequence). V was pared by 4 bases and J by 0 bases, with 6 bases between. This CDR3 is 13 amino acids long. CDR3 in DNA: TGTGCCAGTAGTAATTCACTGAACACTGAAGCTTTCTTT. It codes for CASSNSLNTEAFF.

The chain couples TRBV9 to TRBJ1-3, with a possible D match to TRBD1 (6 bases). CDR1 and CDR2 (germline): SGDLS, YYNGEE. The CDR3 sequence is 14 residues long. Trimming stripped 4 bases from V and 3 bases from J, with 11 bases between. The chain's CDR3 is CASSLGAFGNTIYF. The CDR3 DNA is TGTGCCAGCAGCCTGGGGGCATTTGGAAACACCATATATTTT.

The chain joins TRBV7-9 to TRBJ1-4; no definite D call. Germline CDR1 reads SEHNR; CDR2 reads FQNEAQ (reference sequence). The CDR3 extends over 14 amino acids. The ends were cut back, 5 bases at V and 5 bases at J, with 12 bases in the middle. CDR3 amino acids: CASSPFSLNEKLFF. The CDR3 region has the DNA TGTGCCAGCAGCCCTTTCAGTTTAAATGAAAAACTGTTTTTT.

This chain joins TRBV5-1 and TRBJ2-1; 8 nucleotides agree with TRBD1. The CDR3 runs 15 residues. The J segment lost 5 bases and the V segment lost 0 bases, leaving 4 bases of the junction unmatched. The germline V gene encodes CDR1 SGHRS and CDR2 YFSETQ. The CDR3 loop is CASSLGRGQDNEQFF. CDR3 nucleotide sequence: TGCGCCAGCAGCTTGGGCCGGGGACAGGACAATGAGCAGTTCTTC.

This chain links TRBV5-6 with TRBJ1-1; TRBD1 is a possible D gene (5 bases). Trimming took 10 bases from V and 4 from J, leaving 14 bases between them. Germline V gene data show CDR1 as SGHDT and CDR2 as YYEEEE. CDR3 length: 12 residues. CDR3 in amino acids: CAGGRGSTEAFF. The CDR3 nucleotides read TGTGCCGGCGGACGGGGGAGCACTGAAGCTTTCTTT.

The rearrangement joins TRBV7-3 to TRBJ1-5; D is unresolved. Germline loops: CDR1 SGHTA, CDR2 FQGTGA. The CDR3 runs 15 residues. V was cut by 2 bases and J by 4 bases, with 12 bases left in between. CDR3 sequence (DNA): TGTGCCAGCAGCTTAGAGCGGCAGGATAATCAGCCCCAGCATTTT. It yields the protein CASSLERQDNQPQHF.

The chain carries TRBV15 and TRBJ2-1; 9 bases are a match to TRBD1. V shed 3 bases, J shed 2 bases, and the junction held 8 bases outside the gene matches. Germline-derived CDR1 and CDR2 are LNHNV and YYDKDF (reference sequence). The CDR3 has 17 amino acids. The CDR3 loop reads CATSRGQGIFAYNEQFF. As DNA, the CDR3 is TGTGCCACCAGCAGGGGACAGGGCATTTTTGCCTACAATGAGCAGTTCTTC.

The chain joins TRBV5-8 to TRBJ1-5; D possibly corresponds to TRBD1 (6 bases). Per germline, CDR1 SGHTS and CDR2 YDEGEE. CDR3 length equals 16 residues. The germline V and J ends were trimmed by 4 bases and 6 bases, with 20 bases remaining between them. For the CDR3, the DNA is TGTGCCAGCAGCACCCTGGGGCAGGGGCTTGCTCAGCCCCAGCATTTT. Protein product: CASSTLGQGLAQPQHF.

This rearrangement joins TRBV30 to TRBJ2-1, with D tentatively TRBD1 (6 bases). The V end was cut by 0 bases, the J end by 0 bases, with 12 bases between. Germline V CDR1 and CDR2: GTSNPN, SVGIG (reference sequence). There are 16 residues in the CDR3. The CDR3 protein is CAWSVQGKRSYNEQFF. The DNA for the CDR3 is TGTGCCTGGAGTGTACAGGGCAAACGCTCCTACAATGAGCAGTTCTTC.

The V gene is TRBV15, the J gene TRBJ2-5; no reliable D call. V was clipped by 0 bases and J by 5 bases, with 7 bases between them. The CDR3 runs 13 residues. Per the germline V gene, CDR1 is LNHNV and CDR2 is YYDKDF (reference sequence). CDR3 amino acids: CATSRDGVETQYF. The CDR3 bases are TGTGCCACCAGCAGAGATGGAGTGGAGACCCAGTACTTC.

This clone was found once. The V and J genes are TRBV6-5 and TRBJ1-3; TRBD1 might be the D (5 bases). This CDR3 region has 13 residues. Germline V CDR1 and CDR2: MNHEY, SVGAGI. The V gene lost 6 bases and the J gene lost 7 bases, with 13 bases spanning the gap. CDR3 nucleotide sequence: TGTGCCAGCAGCTTGGGACCTAGGAACACCATATATTTT. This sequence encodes CASSLGPRNTIYF.

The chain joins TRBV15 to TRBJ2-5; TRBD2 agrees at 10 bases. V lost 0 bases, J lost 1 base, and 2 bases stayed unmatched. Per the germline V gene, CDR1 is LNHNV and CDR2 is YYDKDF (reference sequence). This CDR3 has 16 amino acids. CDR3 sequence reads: CATSREVAGGQETQYF. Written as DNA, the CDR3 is TGTGCCACCAGCAGAGAGGTAGCGGGGGGCCAAGAGACCCAGTACTTC.

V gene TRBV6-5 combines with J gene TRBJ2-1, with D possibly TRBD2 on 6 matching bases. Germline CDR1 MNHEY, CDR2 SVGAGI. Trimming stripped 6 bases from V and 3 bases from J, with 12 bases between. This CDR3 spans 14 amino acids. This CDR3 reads CASRLREGYNEQFF. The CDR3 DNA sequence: TGTGCCAGCAGGCTGCGGGAAGGCTACAATGAGCAGTTCTTC.

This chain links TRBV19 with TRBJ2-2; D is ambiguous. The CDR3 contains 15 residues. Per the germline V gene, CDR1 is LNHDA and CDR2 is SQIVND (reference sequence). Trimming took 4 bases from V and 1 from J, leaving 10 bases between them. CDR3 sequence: CASSTGPGNTGELFF. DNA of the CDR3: TGTGCCAGTAGTACCGGTCCAGGGAACACCGGGGAGCTGTTTTTT.

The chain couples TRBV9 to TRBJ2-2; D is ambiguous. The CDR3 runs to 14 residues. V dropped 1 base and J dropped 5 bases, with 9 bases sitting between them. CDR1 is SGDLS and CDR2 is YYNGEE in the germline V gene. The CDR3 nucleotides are TGTGCCAGCAGCGTATTAGACGGAACCGGGGAGCTGTTTTTT. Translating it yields CASSVLDGTGELFF. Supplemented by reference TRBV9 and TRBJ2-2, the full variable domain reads DSGVTQTPKHLITATGQRVTLRCSPRSGDLSVYWYQQSLDQGLQFLIQYYNGEERAKGNILERFSAQQFPDLHSELNLSSLELGDSALYFCASSVLDGTGELFFGEGSRLTVL.

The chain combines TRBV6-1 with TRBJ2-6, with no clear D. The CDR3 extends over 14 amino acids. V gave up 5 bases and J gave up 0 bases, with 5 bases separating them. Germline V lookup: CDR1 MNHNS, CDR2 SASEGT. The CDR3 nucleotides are TGTGCCAGCAGTCCCTACTCTGGGGCCAACGTCCTGACTTTC. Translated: CASSPYSGANVLTF.

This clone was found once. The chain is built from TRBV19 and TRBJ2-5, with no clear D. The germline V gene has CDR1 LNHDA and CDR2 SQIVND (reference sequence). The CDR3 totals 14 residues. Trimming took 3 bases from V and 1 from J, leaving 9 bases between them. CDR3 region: CASSIEWSQETQYF. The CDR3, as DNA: TGTGCCAGTAGTATTGAATGGAGCCAAGAGACCCAGTACTTC. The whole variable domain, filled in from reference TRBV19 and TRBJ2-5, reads DGGITQSPKYLFRKEGQNVTLSCEQNLNHDAMYWYRQDPGQGLRLIYYSQIVNDFQKGDIAEGYSVSREKKESFPLTVTSAQKNPTAFYLCASSIEWSQETQYFGPGTRLLVL.

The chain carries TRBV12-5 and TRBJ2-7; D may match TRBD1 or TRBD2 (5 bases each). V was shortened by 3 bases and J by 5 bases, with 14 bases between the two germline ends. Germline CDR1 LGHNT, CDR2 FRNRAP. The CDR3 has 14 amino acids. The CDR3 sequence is CASGFRGMGNEQYF. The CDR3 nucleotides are TGTGCTAGTGGTTTCCGGGGCATGGGGAACGAGCAGTACTTC.